A single sample gave rise to the 10 T cell receptor beta chains below, sequenced in a study of shared clonotypes between healthy human individuals. Method: immunoSEQ multiplex PCR; TCRdb's copy keeps in-frame clones and lacks some. This table has 1.5 million to 1.9 million clones, 98% appearing once. The source material was naive CD4+ T cells sorted from blood. Noted subset: CD45RA+ positively selected. All receptors derive from a young man in good health.

Notes on this clone: Sequence at one end of the junction differs from germline and may be a read error. V is TRBV7-7 and J is TRBJ2-1; D unclear. The germline V gene has CDR1 SSHAT and CDR2 FNYEAQ (reference sequence). The CDR3 spans 14 residues. The CDR3 nucleotides are TGTGCTAGCAGCTTAGGGATGGGAAACAATGAGCAGTTCTTC. It translates to CASSLGMGNNEQFF.

This clone was recorded only once. V and J are TRBV10-3 and TRBJ2-5; D not certain. The V end lost 6 bases, the J end lost 2 bases, and 7 bases lay between the germline ends. The germline gives CDR1 ENHRY, CDR2 SYGVKD. The CDR3 loop spans 12 amino acids. The CDR3 region is CAIRQNQETQYF. In nucleotides, the CDR3 is TGTGCCATCAGACAGAATCAAGAGACCCAGTACTTC.

The J gene is TRBJ2-7, the V gene TRBV4-1; TRBD2 might be the D (5 bases). CDR3 length: 15 residues. V lost 3 bases to trimming and J lost 2 bases, with 14 bases between them. Per the germline V gene, CDR1 is MGHRA and CDR2 is YSYEKL. The DNA of the CDR3 is TGCGCCAGCAGCCAGCCGCGGGTTGGTGCCTACGAGCAGTACTTC. This gives the protein CASSQPRVGAYEQYF.

This chain joins TRBV29-1 and TRBJ2-7; D perhaps matches TRBD2 (5 bases). V lost 6 bases and J lost 6, with 18 bases in between. The germline gives CDR1 SQVTM, CDR2 ANQGSEA. CDR3 length equals 13 residues. The DNA for the CDR3 is TGCAGCGTGAGGACGGGAATTGGGGTCGAGCAGTACTTC. This translates into CSVRTGIGVEQYF.

Remarks on this clone: Other nucleotide sequences from this sample produce the same CDR3. The chain carries TRBV5-1 and TRBJ2-5, with unresolved D. V was trimmed by 0 bases and J by 0 bases, leaving 6 bases between them. Germline-derived CDR1 and CDR2 are SGHRS and YFSETQ. The CDR3 consists of 14 residues. CDR3 DNA sequence: TGCGCCAGCAGCTTGGGAGCAGACCAAGAGACCCAGTACTTC. Its translation is CASSLGADQETQYF.

The rearrangement joins TRBV7-2 to TRBJ2-1; no definite D call. V was cut by 1 base and J by 6 bases, with 13 bases left in between. This CDR3 comprises 15 residues. Germline values: CDR1 SGHTA, CDR2 FQGNSA. The CDR3 loop reads CASSLGGSLGNEQFF. CDR3 sequence (DNA): TGTGCCAGCAGCTTAGGCGGTAGTCTGGGCAATGAGCAGTTCTTC.

This chain connects TRBV2 to TRBJ2-5, with D possibly being TRBD1 (6 bases). Looked up from germline, CDR1 is SNHLY and CDR2 is FYNNEI. The CDR3 consists of 15 residues. The V end lost 2 bases, the J end lost 5 bases, and 15 bases lay between the germline ends. CDR3 bases: TGTGCCAGCAGTGAAACAAGGGGGACACGGGAGACCCAGTACTTC. It is translated as CASSETRGTRETQYF.

This rearrangement joins TRBV28 to TRBJ2-5, with D hard to call. Germline CDR1 reads MDHEN; CDR2 reads SYDVKM. The CDR3 sequence is 12 residues long. Trimming stripped 2 bases from V and 5 bases from J, with 6 bases between. CDR3: CASSLRPETQYF. The CDR3 region has the DNA TGTGCCAGCAGTTTACGGCCTGAGACCCAGTACTTC.

The V call is TRBV5-1, the J call TRBJ1-1; 7 bases fit TRBD1. The CDR3 contains 14 residues. The ends lost 4 bases at V and 0 bases at J; junction bases unmatched: 3. Looked up from germline, CDR1 is SGHRS and CDR2 is YFSETQ. The CDR3 sequence is CASSRDRLNTEAFF. DNA of the CDR3: TGCGCCAGCAGCCGGGACAGACTGAACACTGAAGCTTTCTTT.

In the case of this clone: Distinct nucleotide sequences in the sample also encode this CDR3. This chain connects TRBV2 to TRBJ2-3; TRBD2 matches at 9 bases. The trim removed 4 bases at V and 1 base at J, leaving 3 bases unmatched. The CDR3 length is 15 residues. The germline V gene has CDR1 SNHLY and CDR2 FYNNEI. Written as DNA, the CDR3 is TGTGCCAGCAGTGCCTTAGCGGGAGGCACAGATACGCAGTATTTT. This sequence encodes CASSALAGGTDTQYF.